This TCR beta chain was documented in a study of blood T cell repertoires in COVID-19. Study at large: The United States, Italy and Spain provided the acute and convalescent COVID-19 samples. T cells, B-cell-depleted T cells, or PBMCs provided the cDNA or gDNA that served as material.

In the original analysis: Reference gene primer amplification in the assay estimated nucleated cell counts. Sequencing was performed with immunoSEQ multiplex PCR; in TCRdb, only in-frame clones are kept and a portion is missing. The D gene and trimming were derived from the DNA, and the V and J assignments and clone size from that table. Here the sample spans fewer than 90,000 clones, around 88% being singletons. CDR1 and CDR2 from the germline V gene are MDHEN and SYDVKM. Trimming stripped 7 bases from V and 1 base from J, with 7 bases between. CDR3 length equals 12 residues. The sample consisted of peripheral blood. The chain has TRBV28 and TRBJ1-1; D is uncertain. The receptor was isolated from a woman older than 75 with active or convalescent COVID-19. Written as DNA, the CDR3 is TGTGCCAGCAATTCAGGGAACACTGAAGCTTTCTTT. Residues: CASNSGNTEAFF. Full variable domain (missing parts from reference TRBV28 and TRBJ1-1): DVKVTQSSRYLVKRTGEKVFLECVQDMDHENMFWYRQDPGLGLRLIYFSYDVKMKEKGDIPEGYSVSREKKERFSLILESASTNQTSMYLCASNSGNTEAFFGQGTRLTVV.